A selection of T cell receptor beta chains follows, all from one sample in a study of T cells in Graves' hyperthyroidism and ophthalmopathy. Using its own MiXCR run on the multiplex PCR reads, TCRdb lists one record per CDR3 protein. Of around 420,000 distinct CDR3 sequences listed, roughly 15% are singletons. Sequencing input: blood. The receptor source for this set is a woman aged 18-30 years with Graves' hyperthyroidism. The CDR3 runs from the conserved cysteine through the conserved F or W. Fields, in order: CDR3 length, J gene, V gene, CDR3 protein.

len: 13
j_gene: TRBJ1-1
v_gene: TRBV28
CDR3aa: CATFRGAATEASF

len: 20
j_gene: TRBJ2-3
v_gene: TRBV24-1
CDR3aa: CATRGGGTSGKKSVPDTQYF

len: 15
j_gene: TRBJ1-4
v_gene: TRBV6-2/TRBV6-3
CDR3aa: CASSYTGARNEKLFF

len: 14
j_gene: TRBJ2-1
v_gene: TRBV2
CDR3aa: CASRGVGPYNEQFF

len: 15
j_gene: TRBJ2-2
v_gene: TRBV18
CDR3aa: CASSPWTGEAGELFF

len: 16
j_gene: TRBJ2-1
v_gene: TRBV6-5
CDR3aa: CASSYSGTSEYNEQFF

len: 15
j_gene: TRBJ2-1
v_gene: TRBV7-9
CDR3aa: CASSSVGQGGDEQFF

len: 16
j_gene: TRBJ2-1
v_gene: TRBV5-6
CDR3aa: CASSLVRGDTYNEQFF

len: 15
j_gene: TRBJ2-5
v_gene: TRBV28
CDR3aa: CASSSLVGRGETQYF

len: 13
j_gene: TRBJ2-5
v_gene: TRBV20-1
CDR3aa: CSGGLAEGETQYF

len: 14
j_gene: TRBJ2-7
v_gene: TRBV7-8
CDR3aa: CASTITGQDYEQYF

len: 14
j_gene: TRBJ2-3
v_gene: TRBV7-3
CDR3aa: CASSSGVSTDTQYF

len: 17
j_gene: TRBJ2-7
v_gene: TRBV28
CDR3aa: CASSFRVGQTLSYEQYF

len: 17
j_gene: TRBJ1-2
v_gene: TRBV6-1
CDR3aa: CASSPALGQGAGYGYTF

len: 15
j_gene: TRBJ1-1
v_gene: TRBV30
CDR3aa: CAWSVYPPGDTEAFF

len: 14
j_gene: TRBJ1-4
v_gene: TRBV7-9
CDR3aa: CASSLDGGSEKLFF

len: 15
j_gene: TRBJ2-7
v_gene: TRBV30
CDR3aa: CAWSGGDREAYEQYF

len: 15
j_gene: TRBJ2-5
v_gene: TRBV11-2
CDR3aa: CASSLEWQSQETQYF

len: 12
j_gene: TRBJ2-7
v_gene: TRBV6-2/TRBV6-3
CDR3aa: CAGKGPGHEQYF

len: 16
j_gene: TRBJ2-3
v_gene: TRBV12-3/TRBV12-4
CDR3aa: CASSSTGGVGTDTQYF

len: 16
j_gene: TRBJ2-7
v_gene: TRBV11-2
CDR3aa: CASSFDFGTSGGEQYF

len: 14
j_gene: TRBJ2-7
v_gene: TRBV7-2
CDR3aa: CASSLVSRMTGQYF

len: 14
j_gene: TRBJ1-1
v_gene: TRBV9
CDR3aa: CASSVVAANTEAFF

len: 15
j_gene: TRBJ2-5
v_gene: TRBV6-1
CDR3aa: CASSLPAVGFETQYF